This section outlines one TCR beta chain sequence together with its context. The antigen is undetermined. The entry originates in a study of cytomegalovirus exposure and HLA in healthy donors. Study information: Earlier, 95 million to 120 million unique TCR beta sequences were recovered from about 170 million T cells by an analysis. Study-level results: A later analysis reportedly identified an Asian-associated ancestry cluster as carrying fewer N-insertions than the approximately 710-donor mean.

Healthy bone marrow donors made up the donors. V dropped 1 base and J dropped 10; count of bases not matched to a gene: 7. This CDR3 is 14 amino acids long. Germline values: CDR1 MNHEY, CDR2 SMNVEV (reference sequence). PCR involved 60 Vbeta and 13 Jbeta primers. TCRdb's table, derived via immunoSEQ multiplex PCR, lists solely in-frame clones and lacks some. The sample records 100,000 to 150,000 clones, 80% being singletons. This chain links TRBV27 with TRBJ2-3; the match to TRBD1 covers 8 bases. Material: PBMCs. The receptor's source is a young man in good health and CMV-seropositive. DNA for the CDR3: TGTGCCAGCAGTTTATTGACAGGGGATAATCCGCAGTATTTT. It encodes CASSLLTGDNPQYF.